This T cell receptor beta chain was documented in a study of long-term antiretroviral therapy in people with HIV. Notes on this clone: The antigen is not known.

General observations from the study: Post-treatment diversity went higher with ART but stayed below transplant donor controls. No data were available on ART adherence, viral resistance or therapy changes.

It was version v3.0 of the immunoSEQ assay that was run at survey level. This table comes from immunoSEQ multiplex PCR, and its TCRdb copy is limited to in-frame clones, with some not included. The top ten clones hold 9.5% to 10% of a sample with roughly 18,000 clones, 91% of them seen once. Per the germline V gene, CDR1 is ENHRY and CDR2 is SYGVKD. The V gene lost 6 bases and the J gene lost 0 bases, with 9 bases spanning the gap. The CDR3 totals 14 residues. Specimens carried roughly 0.9-11 million cryopreserved PBMC before DNA extraction. The TCR sequence derives from a man aged 50-59 years with HIV. The gene calls are TRBV10-3 and TRBJ1-5; no clear D gene. The sequences come from unsorted PBMCs, collected 3 years after starting antiretroviral therapy. The CDR3 region is CAISEDPSNQPQHF. DNA of the CDR3: TGTGCCATCAGCGAAGACCCTAGCAATCAGCCCCAGCATTTT.